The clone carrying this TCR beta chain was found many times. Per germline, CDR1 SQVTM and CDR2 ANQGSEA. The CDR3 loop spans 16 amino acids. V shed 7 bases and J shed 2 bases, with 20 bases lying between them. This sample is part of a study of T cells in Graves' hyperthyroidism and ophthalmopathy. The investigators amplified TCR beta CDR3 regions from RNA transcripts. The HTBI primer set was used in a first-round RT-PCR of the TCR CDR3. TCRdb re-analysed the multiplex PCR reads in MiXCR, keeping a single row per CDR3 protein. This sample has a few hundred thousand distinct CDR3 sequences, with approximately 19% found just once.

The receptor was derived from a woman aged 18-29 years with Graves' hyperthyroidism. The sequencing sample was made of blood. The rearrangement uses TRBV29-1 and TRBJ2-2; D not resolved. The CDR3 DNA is TGCAGCGATGTAAGACCGAACATCCGTAACACCGGGGAGCTGTTTTTT. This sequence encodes CSDVRPNIRNTGELFF.